These T cell receptor beta chains were read from a single sample in a study of CD8 T cells in ankylosing spondylitis. TCRdb independently ran MiXCR on the 5' RACE reads; one entry per CDR3 protein. The table lists hundreds of thousands of distinct CDR3 sequences, roughly 15% of them singletons. Sequenced sample: blood, either unsorted or a sorted T cell fraction (not recorded which). Source of these receptors: a male donor with ankylosing spondylitis. Both conserved end residues are part of each CDR3. Fields, in order: CDR3 DNA, CDR3 protein, D gene, clone size, V gene, J gene. A D gene is named only where the DNA matches it firmly. Part of the rows lack a size; the others show once, few, many or a class for expanded clones.

DNA: TGTGCCAGCTCAAGCGGGGCCCCGGCCCAGCATTTT; CDR3: CASSSGAPAQHF; D: -; size: once; V: TRBV18; J: TRBJ1-5
DNA: TGTGCCAGCAGCTTTGGGACAGGGCAAGTTTACGAGCAGTACTTC; CDR3: CASSFGTGQVYEQYF; D: TRBD1; size: many; V: TRBV7-9; J: TRBJ2-7
DNA: TGTGCCAGCAGCTTGTCGGGACAGAGTTATGGCTACACCTTC; CDR3: CASSLSGQSYGYTF; D: TRBD1; size: -; V: TRBV5-5; J: TRBJ1-2
DNA: TGTGCCTGGAGTGTCGAGGGTGGGGAGCTGTTTTTT; CDR3: CAWSVEGGELFF; D: -; size: few; V: TRBV30; J: TRBJ2-2
DNA: TGTGCCAGCAGCTTAAGCACAGGTTGGCGAGGCTACACCTTC; CDR3: CASSLSTGWRGYTF; D: -; size: -; V: TRBV11-2; J: TRBJ1-2
DNA: TGCAGTGCTGAACCAGACACAGATACGCAGTATTTT; CDR3: CSAEPDTDTQYF; D: -; size: -; V: TRBV20-1; J: TRBJ2-3
DNA: TGTGCCAGCAGGGCTGGGGCCAACGTCCTGACTTTC; CDR3: CASRAGANVLTF; D: -; size: many; V: TRBV28; J: TRBJ2-6
DNA: TGTGCCAGCAGCCAAGATCGCGGGGGGATCGATACGCAGTATTTT; CDR3: CASSQDRGGIDTQYF; D: TRBD2; size: -; V: TRBV3-1; J: TRBJ2-3
DNA: TGTGCCAGCAGCTTAAGACGGGCAGGGACGCACTATGGCTACACCTTC; CDR3: CASSLRRAGTHYGYTF; D: -; size: few; V: TRBV11-3; J: TRBJ1-2
DNA: TGCAGTGCCAACGGACAGGGCTCCTACAATGAGCAGTTCTTC; CDR3: CSANGQGSYNEQFF; D: TRBD1; size: -; V: TRBV20-1; J: TRBJ2-1
DNA: TGTGCCACAGCAGCGGGCTTCTCGAATGAGCAGTTCTTC; CDR3: CATAAGFSNEQFF; D: -; size: many; V: TRBV10-3; J: TRBJ2-1
DNA: TGTGCCAGCAGCTTGGCGCCCAGGGGGCTATTCAATGAGCAGTTCTTC; CDR3: CASSLAPRGLFNEQFF; D: TRBD1; size: few; V: TRBV5-6; J: TRBJ2-1
DNA: TGCGCCAGCAGCCATGGGCGCGTTAGCGGTAACTATGGCTACACCTTC; CDR3: CASSHGRVSGNYGYTF; D: -; size: few; V: TRBV4-1; J: TRBJ1-2
DNA: TGTGCCAGCAGCGTAGGACCTCCGAATGAGCAGTTCTTC; CDR3: CASSVGPPNEQFF; D: -; size: once; V: TRBV9; J: TRBJ2-1
DNA: TGTGCCAGCAAAAGACTGACTAGCGGCAACACCGGGGAGCTGTTTTTT; CDR3: CASKRLTSGNTGELFF; D: TRBD2; size: -; V: TRBV27; J: TRBJ2-2
DNA: TGTGCCAGCAGTCGAGGGGGCAGGTCGGCCTACGAGCAGTACTTC; CDR3: CASSRGGRSAYEQYF; D: TRBD1; size: -; V: TRBV5-5; J: TRBJ2-7
DNA: TGTGCCAGCAACCCCAACAGGGTGATGGGCACAGATACGCAGTATTTT; CDR3: CASNPNRVMGTDTQYF; D: -; size: few; V: TRBV12-3/TRBV12-4; J: TRBJ2-3
DNA: TGTGCCAGCAGCGCGGGGGGTCACACCATATATTTT; CDR3: CASSAGGHTIYF; D: -; size: few; V: TRBV9; J: TRBJ1-3
DNA: TGCGCCAGCAGCCCCGGGACAGGGTCGAATGAAAAACTGTTTTTT; CDR3: CASSPGTGSNEKLFF; D: TRBD1; size: -; V: TRBV5-1; J: TRBJ1-4
DNA: TGTGCCAGCAGCCGTCCAGGGGAGAATTCACCCCTCCACTTT; CDR3: CASSRPGENSPLHF; D: -; size: many; V: TRBV3-1; J: TRBJ1-6
DNA: TGCAGTGCTAGATCCGTGGGTGAGCAGTTCTTC; CDR3: CSARSVGEQFF; D: -; size: few; V: TRBV20-1; J: TRBJ2-1
DNA: TGTGCCAGCAGCCAACGGGATCCTCCCGAGCAGTACTTC; CDR3: CASSQRDPPEQYF; D: -; size: -; V: TRBV3-1; J: TRBJ2-7
DNA: TGTGCCAGCAGTCGCCCGGGACAGTACACAGATACGCAGTATTTT; CDR3: CASSRPGQYTDTQYF; D: TRBD1; size: -; V: TRBV6-1; J: TRBJ2-3
DNA: TGCAGTGCTTATGACAGGCGGGGTAATCAGCCCCAGCATTTT; CDR3: CSAYDRRGNQPQHF; D: -; size: -; V: TRBV20-1; J: TRBJ1-5
DNA: TGCAGTGCTAGACGGCCCAGCTCCTACGAGCAGTACTTC; CDR3: CSARRPSSYEQYF; D: -; size: few; V: TRBV20-1; J: TRBJ2-7
DNA: TGTGCCAGCAGCTTAAAGGGACAGACTGAAGCTTTCTTT; CDR3: CASSLKGQTEAFF; D: TRBD1; size: -; V: TRBV7-9; J: TRBJ1-1
DNA: TGCGCCAGCAGCCAAGATCAGGGAACCGGGGAGCTGTTTTTT; CDR3: CASSQDQGTGELFF; D: -; size: many; V: TRBV4-1; J: TRBJ2-2
DNA: TGTGCCAGCAGTTACTCTCCCTCAAGAGATAATTCACCCCTCCACTTT; CDR3: CASSYSPSRDNSPLHF; D: -; size: few; V: TRBV6-5; J: TRBJ1-6